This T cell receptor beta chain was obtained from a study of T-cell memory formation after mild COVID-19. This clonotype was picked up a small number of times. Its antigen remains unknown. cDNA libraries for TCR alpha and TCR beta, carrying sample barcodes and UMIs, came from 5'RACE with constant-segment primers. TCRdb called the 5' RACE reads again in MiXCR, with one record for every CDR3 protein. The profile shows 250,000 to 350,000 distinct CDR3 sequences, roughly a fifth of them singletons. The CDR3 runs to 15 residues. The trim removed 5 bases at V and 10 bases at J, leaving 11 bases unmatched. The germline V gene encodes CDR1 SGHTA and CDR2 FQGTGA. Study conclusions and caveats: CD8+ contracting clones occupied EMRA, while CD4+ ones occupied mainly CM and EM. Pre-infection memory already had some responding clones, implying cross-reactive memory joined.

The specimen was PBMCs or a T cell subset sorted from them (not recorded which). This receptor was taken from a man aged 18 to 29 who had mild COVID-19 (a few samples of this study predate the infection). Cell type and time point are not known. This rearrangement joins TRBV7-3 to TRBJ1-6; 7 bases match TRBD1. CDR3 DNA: TGTGCCAGCAGCGAGCAGACAGGGTCGCAATCACCCCTCCACTTT. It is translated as CASSEQTGSQSPLHF.